This TCR beta chain was captured in a study of CD8+CD57+ T cells in acquired aplastic anemia. In the study overall: When averaged, DNA from sorted CD4+ and CD8+ cells came to approximately 3.2 ug.

As regards this clonotype: The antigen is undetermined.

The template used for profiling TCR beta VDJ and CDR3 was genomic DNA. Via MiXCR, TCRdb re-called the reads, giving one row per CDR3 protein. The repertoire holds 400,000 to 600,000 distinct CDR3 sequences, with around 30% as singletons. Notes on the study in general: Patients and controls turned out to have approximately 29 CD8+ CDR3 sequences in common.

For sequencing, patients were chosen who had shown expansion of CD8+CD57+ cells by flow cytometry. Every patient had severe acquired aplastic anemia. The blood sampling took place in patients who had so far received no therapy. The CDR3 extends over 15 amino acids. From germline, CDR1 is MGHDK and CDR2 SYGVNS. The ends were cut back, 5 bases at V and 3 bases at J, with 17 bases in the middle. This receptor was taken from a human donor with aplastic anemia. The genes are TRBV25-1 and TRBJ2-7, with D possibly being TRBD1 (6 bases). Material for sequencing was sorted CD4+, CD8+, or CD8+CD57+ T cells (not recorded which) from PBMCs. The CDR3 DNA sequence: TGTGCCAGCAGTCTCCTCTGGGCAGGGGACTACGAGCAGTACTTC. It is translated as CASSLLWAGDYEQYF.